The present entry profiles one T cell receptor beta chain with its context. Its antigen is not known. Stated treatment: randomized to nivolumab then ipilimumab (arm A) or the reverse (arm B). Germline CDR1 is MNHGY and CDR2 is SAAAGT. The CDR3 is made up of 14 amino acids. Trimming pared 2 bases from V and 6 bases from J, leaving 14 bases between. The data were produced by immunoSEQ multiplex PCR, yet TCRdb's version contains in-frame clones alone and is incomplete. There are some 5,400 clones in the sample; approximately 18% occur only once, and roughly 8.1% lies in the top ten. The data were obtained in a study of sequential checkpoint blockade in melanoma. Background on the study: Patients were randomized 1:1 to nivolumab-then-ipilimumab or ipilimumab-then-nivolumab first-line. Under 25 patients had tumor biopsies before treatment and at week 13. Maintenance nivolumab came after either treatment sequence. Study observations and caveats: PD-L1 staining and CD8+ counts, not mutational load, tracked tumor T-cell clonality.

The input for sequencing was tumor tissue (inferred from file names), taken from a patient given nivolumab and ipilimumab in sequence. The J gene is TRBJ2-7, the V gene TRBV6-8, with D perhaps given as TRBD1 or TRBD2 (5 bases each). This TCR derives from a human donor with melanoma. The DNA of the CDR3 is TGTGCCAGCAGTTACGCACCGGGGCGCGGCGAGCAGTACTTC. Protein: CASSYAPGRGEQYF.